These 17 T cell receptor beta chains originate from one sample sequenced in a study of beta chain features in type 1 diabetes. General study points: Shortening that was moderate but significant affected the TCRB CDR3s of Type 1 diabetes patients in all four CD4+ subsets.

cDNA synthesis used the whole RNA isolate, giving expressed TCRB sequences. Some clones are missing from TCRdb's copy, which holds only in-frame ones; the method was immunoSEQ multiplex PCR. The table lists a few hundred thousand clones, approximately 16% of them singletons, with about 0.08% in the top ten. These receptors have no known antigen. What was sequenced was naive CD4+ T cells from blood. These receptors all come from a man aged 25-45 years with type 1 diabetes.

J is TRBJ2-7 and V is TRBV2; 7 bases align to TRBD1. The CDR3 is 15 residues long. The trim removed 5 bases at V and 6 bases at J, leaving 13 bases unmatched. Germline V gives CDR1 SNHLY, CDR2 FYNNEI. CDR3 sequence reads: CASSSKGQYIGEQYF. Here the CDR3 DNA reads TGTGCCAGCAGTTCAAAGGGACAGTACATAGGCGAGCAGTACTTC.

This clone has more than one count but fewer than ten. An end of the junction differs from the germline gene, which may be a read error. The DNA of the CDR3 is TGTGCCAGCAGACAAGGACCAGGCGGGGAGCAGTACTTC. It yields the protein CASRQGPGGEQYF. J is TRBJ2-7 and V is TRBV14; D might be TRBD2 (5 bases). Germline lookup yields CDR1 SGHDN and CDR2 FVKESK. The CDR3 covers 13 residues. The full variable domain, with the rest looked up from reference TRBV14 and TRBJ2-7, is EAGVTQFPSHSVIEKGQTVTLRCDPISGHDNLYWYRRVMGKEIKFLLHFVKESKQDESGMPNNRFLAERTGGTYSTLKVQPAELEDSGVYFCASRQGPGGEQYFGPGTRLTVT.

This clone was observed a few times. V is TRBV7-9 and J is TRBJ1-5; no clear D. V lost 5 bases and J lost 1, with 12 bases in between. CDR1 is SEHNR, CDR2 FQNEAQ, per germline (reference sequence). The CDR3 totals 15 residues. This CDR3 reads CASSLVGWSNQPQHF. CDR3 bases: TGTGCCAGCAGCCTGGTGGGATGGAGCAATCAGCCCCAGCATTTT.

This chain links TRBV7-3 with TRBJ2-1; unclear D gene. CDR1 and CDR2 from the germline V gene are SGHTA and FQGTGA. V was clipped by 0 bases and J by 0 bases, with 9 bases between them. This CDR3 spans 16 amino acids. For the CDR3, the DNA is TGTGCCAGCAGCTTAACCGGACCCCGCTCCTACAATGAGCAGTTCTTC. Translation gives CASSLTGPRSYNEQFF.

The genes are TRBV27 and TRBJ2-2, with D maybe TRBD1 (6 bases). Trimming shortened V by 9 bases and J by 4 bases, and 15 bases separated the two germline ends. This CDR3 spans 14 amino acids. CDR1 and CDR2 (germline): MNHEY, SMNVEV (reference sequence). The CDR3 reads CASNIQGFTGELFF. DNA of the CDR3: TGTGCCAGTAACATACAGGGTTTCACCGGGGAGCTGTTTTTT.

This chain connects TRBV5-1 to TRBJ2-1; TRBD1 or TRBD2 may be the D gene (5 bases each). The V end was cut by 1 base, the J end by 6 bases, with 20 bases between. Germline V gene sequence: CDR1 SGHRS, CDR2 YFSETQ. The CDR3 loop spans 17 amino acids. The DNA of the CDR3 is TGCGCCAGCAGCTTGAATGGCCCGGGACCCACTCTCAATGAGCAGTTCTTC. The encoded protein is CASSLNGPGPTLNEQFF.

The chain employs TRBV28 and TRBJ2-1; D gene uncertain. Germline V lookup: CDR1 MDHEN, CDR2 SYDVKM. The CDR3 extends over 11 amino acids. The V end was cut by 6 bases, the J end by 10 bases, with 10 bases between. The CDR3 nucleotides read TGTGCCAGCAGGCTAACCGGGGAGCAGTTCTTC. Residues: CASRLTGEQFF.

The chain links TRBV5-4 to TRBJ1-5; a weak D match, TRBD1 (5 bases). The CDR3 loop spans 14 amino acids. The germline gives CDR1 SGHNT, CDR2 YYREEE (reference sequence). V was cut by 0 bases and J by 3 bases, with 7 bases left in between. The CDR3 bases are TGTGCCAGCAGCTTGGACGGACACAATCAGCCCCAGCATTTT. It encodes CASSLDGHNQPQHF.

The V and J genes are TRBV29-1 and TRBJ2-5, with D possibly matching TRBD2 (5 bases). Germline V gene sequence: CDR1 SQVTM, CDR2 ANQGSEA. This CDR3 is 14 amino acids long. V was pared by 1 base and J by 5 bases, with 14 bases between. This chain's CDR3 is CSVEADSLPETQYF. As DNA, the CDR3 is TGCAGCGTTGAAGCGGACTCCCTTCCGGAGACCCAGTACTTC.

This clone was picked up a small number of times. The V call is TRBV9, the J call TRBJ2-7, with TRBD1 identical over 7 bases. V shed 3 bases and J 3 bases; nucleotides not matched to a gene: 9. Germline assignment: CDR1 SGDLS and CDR2 YYNGEE. The CDR3 spans 15 residues. The CDR3 loop reads CASSASTGQIYEQYF. CDR3 in DNA: TGTGCCAGCAGCGCATCGACGGGACAGATCTACGAGCAGTACTTC.

The chain recombines TRBV29-1 with TRBJ2-7; no clear D. CDR3 length equals 13 residues. V gave up 4 bases and J gave up 2 bases, with 12 bases separating them. The germline CDR1 and CDR2 sequences are SQVTM and ANQGSEA. CDR3 protein: CSVVGRLTYEQYF. CDR3 bases: TGCAGCGTTGTAGGCAGGTTGACCTACGAGCAGTACTTC.

This clone was observed a handful of times. V and J are TRBV9 and TRBJ1-1, with D unclear. Trimming took 3 bases from V and 8 from J, leaving 11 bases between them. The CDR3 consists of 12 residues. The germline CDR1 and CDR2 sequences are SGDLS and YYNGEE. In DNA, the CDR3 is TGTGCCAGCAGCGGAGGGAGGGCGGAAGCTTTCTTT. This codes for CASSGGRAEAFF.

V gene TRBV9 combines with J gene TRBJ2-5, with 8 bases that match TRBD1. Germline values: CDR1 SGDLS, CDR2 YYNGEE. This CDR3 has 16 amino acids. V lost 2 bases, J lost 0 bases, and 6 bases stayed unmatched. The CDR3 DNA reads as TGTGCCAGCAGCGTCGACAGGGGCAAGTACCAAGAGACCCAGTACTTC. It yields the protein CASSVDRGKYQETQYF.

This clone has only a few counts. The chain combines TRBV5-1 with TRBJ2-3; weak D call: TRBD2 (5 bases). V dropped 1 base and J dropped 5 bases, with 14 bases sitting between them. The germline gives CDR1 SGHRS, CDR2 YFSETQ. This CDR3 has 15 amino acids. The CDR3 sequence: CASSLMLAEGDTQYF. In DNA, the CDR3 is TGCGCCAGCAGCTTGATGCTAGCCGAGGGAGATACGCAGTATTTT. The whole variable domain, remainder taken from reference TRBV5-1 and TRBJ2-3, is KAGVTQTPRYLIKTRGQQVTLSCSPISGHRSVSWYQQTPGQGLQFLFEYFSETQRNKGNFPGRFSGRQFSNSRSEMNVSTLELGDSALYLCASSLMLAEGDTQYFGPGTRLTVL.

This clone was seen more than once but under ten times. This chain links TRBV28 with TRBJ2-1, with D tentatively TRBD1 (5 bases). The germline gives CDR1 MDHEN, CDR2 SYDVKM. The CDR3 loop spans 14 amino acids. Trimming pared 5 bases from V and 2 bases from J, leaving 10 bases between. In DNA form, the CDR3 reads TGTGCCAGCAGTCTGCAAGGGGCCTACAATGAGCAGTTCTTC. Amino acids: CASSLQGAYNEQFF.

The chain uses TRBV28 and TRBJ1-5; D is perhaps TRBD1 (6 bases). The V gene's germline CDR1 is MDHEN and CDR2 SYDVKM. Trimming left V 2 bases short and J 7 bases short, with 15 bases between. The CDR3 length is 15 residues. This chain's CDR3 is CASSLLQGGRQPQHF. DNA of the CDR3: TGTGCCAGCAGTTTACTACAGGGAGGTAGACAGCCCCAGCATTTT.

The J gene is TRBJ2-7, the V gene TRBV4-2; D gene unclear. Trimming took off 0 bases at V and 4 bases at J, with 10 bases between the two ends. This CDR3 has 14 amino acids. Germline CDR1 reads LGHNA; CDR2 reads YNFKEQ. For the CDR3, the DNA is TGTGCCAGCAGCCAAGATAAGTGGCTTTACGAGCAGTACTTC. Protein sequence: CASSQDKWLYEQYF.